Given below is one T cell receptor (beta chain) in context. One entry per CDR3 protein results from TCRdb running MiXCR on the 5' RACE reads. Here the sample spans approximately 150,000 distinct CDR3 sequences, around a third being singletons. This CDR3 comprises 17 residues. The V gene end was trimmed by 3 bases and the J gene end by 4 bases; junction bases not matched to a gene: 7. Per the germline V gene, CDR1 is MGHDK and CDR2 is SYGVNS. The data belong to a study of CD8 T cells in ankylosing spondylitis. This clonotype originated in a male donor with ankylosing spondylitis. J is TRBJ2-1 and V is TRBV25-1; 12 bases line up with TRBD2. Sequenced material: synovial fluid, either unsorted or a sorted T cell fraction (not recorded which). The CDR3 sequence is CASSERRTSGEYNEQFF. The CDR3 DNA is TGTGCCAGCAGTGAGAGGCGGACTAGCGGGGAGTACAATGAGCAGTTCTTC.